Shown below are 27 T cell receptor beta chains from a single sample sequenced in a study of blood T cell repertoires in COVID-19. Measured with immunoSEQ multiplex PCR; TCRdb has only the in-frame clones, and not every one. The sample has approximately 200,000 clones; around nine tenths are singletons. Sample: PBMCs or T cells enriched from blood (not recorded which). Source of these receptors: a woman aged 25 to 45 who had been exposed to COVID-19.

The V gene is TRBV19, the J gene TRBJ2-1, with 13 bases that match TRBD2. V lost 8 bases, J lost 9 bases, and 4 bases stayed unmatched. Germline V CDR1 and CDR2: LNHDA, SQIVND (reference sequence). This CDR3 is built from 13 residues. CDR3: CASGWTSGGEQFF. The CDR3 DNA follows: TGTGCCAGTGGATGGACTAGCGGGGGTGAGCAGTTCTTC.

The chain links TRBV4-2 to TRBJ1-3, with 7 bases fitting TRBD1. This CDR3 contains 15 residues. Germline V lookup: CDR1 LGHNA, CDR2 YNFKEQ. J lost 3 bases, V lost 4 bases, and 6 bases had no gene match. The CDR3 loop reads CASSRGDSDGNTIYF. CDR3 in DNA: TGTGCCAGCAGCCGGGGGGACAGTGATGGAAACACCATATATTTT.

Remarks on this clone: This CDR3 is also generated by other DNA sequences in the sample. The V and J genes are TRBV29-1 and TRBJ1-1, with D tentatively TRBD1 (5 bases). CDR1 and CDR2 from the germline V gene are SQVTM and ANQGSEA. This CDR3 has 13 amino acids. Trimming took off 3 bases at V and 1 base at J, with 9 bases between the two ends. The DNA for the CDR3 is TGCAGCGTTGAGCGGACACAGAACACTGAAGCTTTCTTT. Translating gives CSVERTQNTEAFF.

The chain is built from TRBV24-1 and TRBJ1-2; D is possibly TRBD1 (6 bases). V dropped 12 bases and J dropped 6 bases, with 19 bases sitting between them. This CDR3 has 13 amino acids. Germline lookup yields CDR1 KGHDR and CDR2 SFDVKD. The CDR3 nucleotides are TGTGCCCCGTGGGACAACAAGGGGGATGGCTACACCTTC. Translated: CAPWDNKGDGYTF.

The CDR3, as DNA: TGTGCCAGCAGTCCAGTAAACAATGAGCAGTTCTTC. Translated, it gives CASSPVNNEQFF. The chain recombines TRBV2 with TRBJ2-1, with unresolved D. The CDR3 extends over 12 amino acids. V gave up 5 bases and J gave up 5 bases, with 7 bases separating them. CDR1 and CDR2 from the germline V gene are SNHLY and FYNNEI.

The chain links TRBV2 to TRBJ1-2, with TRBD1 identical over 10 bases. V was pared by 6 bases and J by 5 bases, with 6 bases of the junction left unmatched. In germline, CDR1 is SNHLY, CDR2 FYNNEI. The length of the CDR3 is 14 residues. For the CDR3, the DNA is TGTGCCAGCAGAGCGACAGGGGGCGCATATGGCTACACCTTC. Translation: CASRATGGAYGYTF.

The J gene is TRBJ1-1, the V gene TRBV7-9, with 12 bases fitting TRBD1. The CDR3 sequence is 15 residues long. V dropped 5 bases and J dropped 9; count of bases not matched to a gene: 10. Germline V gene data show CDR1 as SEHNR and CDR2 as FQNEAQ (reference sequence). CDR3 coding DNA: TGTGCCAGCAGCATAACCGGGACAGGGGGCGAGAAAGCTTTCTTT. It is translated as CASSITGTGGEKAFF.

The chain recombines TRBV20-1 with TRBJ1-2; 10 nucleotides agree with TRBD1. This CDR3 has 14 residues. CDR1 and CDR2 from the germline V gene are DFQATT and SNEGSKA (reference sequence). The junction had 7 bases not matched to a gene; V was cut back by 6 bases and J by 3 bases. The CDR3 is CSASPGTGDYGYTF. Written as DNA, the CDR3 is TGCAGTGCGAGTCCCGGGACAGGGGACTATGGCTACACCTTC.

This clone was found a few times. The V call is TRBV6-6, the J call TRBJ1-3; D is unresolved. With 2 bases removed from V and 4 bases from J, the gap between germline ends came to 12 bases. Germline values: CDR1 MNHNY, CDR2 SVGAGI (reference sequence). The CDR3 runs 15 residues. This chain's CDR3 is CASSYPGVSGNTIYF. CDR3 nucleotides: TGTGCCAGCAGTTACCCCGGGGTATCCGGAAACACCATATATTTT.

In this sample, this clone turned up once. V and J are TRBV12-3 or TRBV12-4 and TRBJ2-3; 8 bases align to TRBD1. This CDR3 has 13 residues. V lost 8 bases, J lost 6 bases, and 7 bases stayed unmatched. Here the CDR3 DNA reads TGTGCCAGCGACCGACAGGGGTCGGATACGCAGTATTTT. This sequence encodes CASDRQGSDTQYF.

This chain joins TRBV19 and TRBJ1-1, with D perhaps matching TRBD1 (5 bases). Germline-derived CDR1 and CDR2 are LNHDA and SQIVND (reference sequence). V lost 7 bases to trimming and J lost 8 bases, with 17 bases between them. This CDR3 is built from 13 residues. The CDR3 reads CASTQGLPSEAFF. The CDR3 DNA sequence: TGTGCCAGTACCCAGGGACTCCCGTCCGAAGCTTTCTTT.

This clone came up once. The chain carries TRBV5-5 and TRBJ2-5; the match to TRBD1 covers 7 bases. Germline values: CDR1 SGHKS, CDR2 YYEKEE (reference sequence). The CDR3 sequence is 16 residues long. Trimming cost V 6 bases and J 4 bases; bases outside gene matches: 15. CDR3 sequence reads: CASTALGTARIETQYF. DNA of the CDR3: TGTGCCAGCACCGCCCTGGGGACAGCCAGAATAGAGACCCAGTACTTC.

V gene TRBV6-1 combines with J gene TRBJ1-6; a weak D match, TRBD1 (5 bases). Germline CDR1 is MNHNS and CDR2 is SASEGT. The V end lost 4 bases, the J end lost 3 bases, and 10 bases lay between the germline ends. The CDR3 has 15 amino acids. CDR3 loop: CASSVQGSYNSPLHF. In DNA form, the CDR3 reads TGTGCCAGCAGTGTTCAGGGCAGCTATAATTCACCCCTCCACTTT.

This sequence joins TRBV11-3 and TRBJ2-7; no firm D call. From germline, CDR1 is SGHNT and CDR2 YENEEA. The length of the CDR3 is 14 residues. V was pared by 1 base and J by 0 bases, with 7 bases between. CDR3 sequence reads: CASSLGLYSYEQYF. The CDR3 DNA reads TGTGCCAGCAGCTTAGGTTTGTACTCCTACGAGCAGTACTTC.

V usage is TRBV11-2 and J usage is TRBJ2-2; 10 positions match TRBD2. Germline CDR1 SGHAT, CDR2 FQNNGV. This CDR3 region has 15 residues. With V trimmed by 6 bases and J by 8 bases, 9 bases remained unmatched. The CDR3 nucleotides are TGTGCCAGCAGGCCTAGACTAGCGGGTCCTGGGGAGCTGTTTTTT. Its protein is CASRPRLAGPGELFF.

CDR3 sequence (DNA): TGTGCCAGCAGCTTTGCCCGAGGAGTTACCTACGAGCAGTACTTC. Amino acids: CASSFARGVTYEQYF. The chain couples TRBV11-3 to TRBJ2-7; D gene ambiguous. V was pared by 3 bases and J by 2 bases, with 14 bases between. The CDR3 covers 15 residues. Germline V gene lookup returns CDR1 SGHNT and CDR2 YENEEA.

As for this clone: The same CDR3 arises from other DNA sequences in this sample as well. The chain uses TRBV11-3 and TRBJ1-1; 8 bases align to TRBD1. The trim removed 4 bases at V and 0 bases at J, leaving 4 bases unmatched. Germline lookup yields CDR1 SGHNT and CDR2 YENEEA. CDR3 length: 15 residues. CDR3 sequence reads: CASSSRTGMNTEAFF. The CDR3 DNA follows: TGTGCCAGCAGCTCTCGGACAGGGATGAACACTGAAGCTTTCTTT.

The V call is TRBV5-1, the J call TRBJ2-3, with 10 bases matching TRBD1. CDR3 length equals 14 residues. J lost 4 bases, V lost 4 bases, and 3 bases had no gene match. Germline CDR1 reads SGHRS; CDR2 reads YFSETQ. In DNA form, the CDR3 reads TGCGCCAGCAGCCCGGGGACAGGGGCAGATACGCAGTATTTT. Amino acids: CASSPGTGADTQYF.

The chain carries TRBV5-1 and TRBJ2-1; the match to TRBD2 covers 9 bases. The V gene's germline CDR1 is SGHRS and CDR2 YFSETQ. V dropped 6 bases and J dropped 4; count of bases not matched to a gene: 11. The CDR3 loop spans 16 amino acids. CDR3 nucleotide sequence: TGCGCCAGCACTCTGCTTCCTAGCGGGGATTACAATGAGCAGTTCTTC. The encoded protein is CASTLLPSGDYNEQFF.

This chain connects TRBV19 to TRBJ2-1; TRBD2 agrees at 8 bases. J gave up 1 base and V 6 bases, and 5 bases lay outside the gene matches. The germline V gene has CDR1 LNHDA and CDR2 SQIVND (reference sequence). The CDR3 runs 15 residues. The CDR3 sequence: CASSRRGGSYNEQFF. In nucleotides, the CDR3 is TGTGCCAGTAGCCGACGGGGGGGGTCCTACAATGAGCAGTTCTTC. The full variable domain, its missing parts supplied by reference TRBV19 and TRBJ2-1, is DGGITQSPKYLFRKEGQNVTLSCEQNLNHDAMYWYRQDPGQGLRLIYYSQIVNDFQKGDIAEGYSVSREKKESFPLTVTSAQKNPTAFYLCASSRRGGSYNEQFFGPGTRLTVL.

The chain employs TRBV27 and TRBJ2-3, with D possibly TRBD1 on 6 matching bases. Germline loops: CDR1 MNHEY, CDR2 SMNVEV (reference sequence). The CDR3 is 16 residues long. Deletions cut 5 bases from V and 4 bases from J, with 19 bases between. DNA for the CDR3: TGTGCCAGCAGTGACGAACAGGGATTCATGGCAGATACGCAGTATTTT. This sequence encodes CASSDEQGFMADTQYF.

This chain connects TRBV19 to TRBJ2-7; D may be TRBD2 (5 bases). Per germline, CDR1 LNHDA and CDR2 SQIVND (reference sequence). Trimming took 10 bases from V and 4 from J, leaving 17 bases between them. CDR3 size: 13 residues. Here the CDR3 DNA reads TGTGCCACCGCCCCAGGAGGTCGTTACGAGCAGTACTTC. Translation: CATAPGGRYEQYF.

This chain uses TRBV9 with TRBJ2-1; 12 bases line up with TRBD1. CDR3 length: 16 residues. Germline CDR1 reads SGDLS; CDR2 reads YYNGEE. V shed 3 bases and J 8 bases; nucleotides not matched to a gene: 9. This chain's CDR3 is CASSAAGQGARDEQFF. CDR3 in DNA: TGTGCCAGCAGCGCCGCGGGACAGGGGGCTCGAGATGAGCAGTTCTTC.

The chain employs TRBV7-6 and TRBJ2-3; TRBD2 agrees at 12 bases. Looked up from germline, CDR1 is SGHVS and CDR2 is FNYEAQ. Unmatched junction bases numbered 3, after V lost 6 bases and J lost 2 bases. CDR3 length: 15 amino acids. The CDR3 DNA follows: TGTGCCAGCAGTACTAGCGGGGGGTCCACAGATACGCAGTATTTT. Translated, it gives CASSTSGGSTDTQYF.

This rearrangement joins TRBV9 to TRBJ1-2; a weak D match, TRBD1 (6 bases). The CDR3 length is 18 residues. Per germline, CDR1 SGDLS and CDR2 YYNGEE. V lost 2 bases, J lost 3 bases, and 23 bases lay in between. CDR3 DNA sequence: TGTGCCAGCAGCGTCCGGGACACAAGTCAACTATCCTACTATGGCTACACCTTC. As protein: CASSVRDTSQLSYYGYTF.

This clone was observed a few times. V and J are TRBV18 and TRBJ1-5; 7 nucleotides agree with TRBD1. The germline CDR1 and CDR2 sequences are KGHSH and LQKENI. V lost 6 bases and J lost 2; bases outside the gene matches: 7. The CDR3 is 15 residues long. The CDR3 nucleotides are TGTGCCAGCTCGCCTAACAGGGGCGGCAATCAGCCCCAGCATTTT. This encodes CASSPNRGGNQPQHF.

The rearrangement links TRBV7-8 to TRBJ2-7; D gene unclear. There are 13 residues in the CDR3. V lost 1 base, J lost 0 bases, and 4 bases lay in between. Germline lookup yields CDR1 SGHVS and CDR2 FQNEAQ. Here the CDR3 DNA reads TGTGCCAGCAGCTTAGGTTACTCCTACGAGCAGTACTTC. Its translation: CASSLGYSYEQYF.